These 22 T cell receptor beta chains were all obtained from the same sample, sequenced in a study of blood T cell repertoires in COVID-19. TCRdb's copy holds only in-frame clones and misses some; the assay was immunoSEQ multiplex PCR. The table includes about 260,000 clones, roughly 90% detected once. Sequences were obtained from peripheral blood. These receptors came from a woman aged 30 to 39 with COVID-19, enrolled during active disease.

This chain connects TRBV25-1 to TRBJ1-5; weak D call: TRBD1 (5 bases). V was trimmed by 4 bases and J by 6 bases, leaving 13 bases between them. The germline CDR1 and CDR2 sequences are MGHDK and SYGVNS. The CDR3 contains 14 residues. CDR3 amino acids: CASSVSGPAQPQHF. Written as DNA, the CDR3 is TGTGCCAGCAGTGTCTCAGGGCCGGCTCAGCCCCAGCATTTT.

The genes are TRBV19 and TRBJ2-1; D perhaps matches TRBD1 (6 bases). Trimming pared 3 bases from V and 7 bases from J, leaving 16 bases between. Germline lookup yields CDR1 LNHDA and CDR2 SQIVND (reference sequence). The CDR3 has 15 amino acids. For the CDR3, the DNA is TGTGCCAGTAGTATTCCCAACAGGGATCGGAATGAGCAGTTCTTC. Residues: CASSIPNRDRNEQFF.

V is TRBV18 and J is TRBJ1-5; D call uncertain. Trimming shortened V by 2 bases and J by 2 bases, and 4 bases separated the two germline ends. Germline V gene sequence: CDR1 KGHSH, CDR2 LQKENI. This CDR3 spans 13 amino acids. The CDR3 DNA follows: TGTGCCAGCTCACCATCCGGCAATCAGCCCCAGCATTTT. Translating gives CASSPSGNQPQHF.

The chain combines TRBV14 with TRBJ2-6; perhaps TRBD1 as D (6 bases). CDR3 size: 17 residues. The ends were cut back, 4 bases at V and 0 bases at J, with 13 bases in the middle. From germline, CDR1 is SGHDN and CDR2 FVKESK. The DNA of the CDR3 is TGTGCCAGCAGCCCTCTAGGACAGCCCTCTGGGGCCAACGTCCTGACTTTC. Translating it yields CASSPLGQPSGANVLTF.

The rearrangement links TRBV12-3 or TRBV12-4 to TRBJ1-1; a possible D gene is TRBD1 (6 bases). The CDR3 spans 12 residues. Trimming stripped 6 bases from V and 4 bases from J, with 9 bases between. The CDR3 sequence: CASRDRITEAFF. CDR3 DNA: TGTGCCAGCAGGGACAGAATCACTGAAGCTTTCTTT.

CDR3 nucleotides: TGCAGCGTTGATGGACAGGGGAATGGCTACACCTTC. It encodes CSVDGQGNGYTF. This chain connects TRBV29-1 to TRBJ1-2; 9 bases match TRBD1. CDR1 and CDR2 (germline): SQVTM, ANQGSEA. With 3 bases clipped from V and 6 bases from J, the junction kept 2 bases outside the gene matches. The CDR3 contains 12 residues.

This clone was counted once. V gene TRBV9 combines with J gene TRBJ1-2, with D maybe TRBD1 (6 bases). V was shortened by 4 bases and J by 3 bases, with 10 bases between the two germline ends. The CDR3 covers 13 residues. Germline-derived CDR1 and CDR2 are SGDLS and YYNGEE. This CDR3 reads CASSRTDYYGYTF. CDR3 DNA sequence: TGTGCCAGCAGCCGGACAGACTACTATGGCTACACCTTC.

The V and J genes are TRBV10-3 and TRBJ2-2, with D perhaps matching TRBD2 (6 bases). The V end was cut by 2 bases, the J end by 7 bases, with 14 bases between. The CDR3 is made up of 15 amino acids. The germline CDR1 and CDR2 sequences are ENHRY and SYGVKD. The CDR3 loop is CAISEKVLGGGELFF. CDR3 nucleotides: TGTGCCATCAGTGAGAAGGTGTTGGGGGGCGGGGAGCTGTTTTTT.

The chain carries TRBV7-9 and TRBJ1-6; 7 bases agree with TRBD1. The CDR3 covers 14 residues. V was clipped by 4 bases and J by 7 bases; unmatched bases: 4. Germline assignment: CDR1 SEHNR and CDR2 FQNEAQ (reference sequence). CDR3 sequence: CASSSGGLNSPLHF. In DNA form, the CDR3 reads TGTGCCAGCAGCTCAGGGGGGTTGAATTCACCCCTCCACTTT. The entire variable domain, with the rest obtained from reference TRBV7-9 and TRBJ1-6, is as follows: DTGVSQNPRHKITKRGQNVTFRCDPISEHNRLYWYRQTLGQGPEFLTYFQNEAQLEKSRLLSDRFSAERPKGSFSTLEIQRTEQGDSAMYLCASSSGGLNSPLHFGNGTRLTVT.

The V call is TRBV4-1, the J call TRBJ2-7; 15 bases are shared with TRBD2. This CDR3 is 17 amino acids long. The germline gives CDR1 MGHRA, CDR2 YSYEKL. Losses at the gene ends were 4 bases for V and 3 bases for J; bases not matched to a gene: 7. CDR3 amino acids: CASSPMGLAGGNYEQYF. The CDR3 DNA reads TGCGCCAGCAGCCCCATGGGACTAGCGGGGGGAAACTACGAGCAGTACTTC.

This rearrangement joins TRBV7-2 to TRBJ1-1; unclear D gene. Trimming removed 2 bases from V and 1 base from J, with 14 bases in between. The CDR3 length is 16 residues. Germline V CDR1 and CDR2: SGHTA, FQGNSA. CDR3 coding DNA: TGTGCCAGCAGCTTAAAGGGAGGTTGGCGGAACACTGAAGCTTTCTTT. It translates to CASSLKGGWRNTEAFF.

There are a few counts of this clone. The chain links TRBV2 to TRBJ1-1; D is possibly TRBD1 (6 bases). The CDR3 is made up of 15 amino acids. V was shortened by 3 bases and J by 7 bases, with 18 bases between the two germline ends. The germline gives CDR1 SNHLY, CDR2 FYNNEI. The CDR3 here is CASSEILGGLGEAFF. CDR3 nucleotide sequence: TGTGCCAGCAGTGAGATTCTAGGGGGATTGGGTGAAGCTTTCTTT.

The V call is TRBV7-2, the J call TRBJ2-1, with 9 bases fitting TRBD2. Germline-derived CDR1 and CDR2 are SGHTA and FQGNSA. The CDR3 sequence is 15 residues long. Trimming took 5 bases from V and 14 from J; bases not matched to a gene: 16. CDR3 DNA sequence: TGTGCCAGCAGCCCTAGAGCACTGCGGGAGGGCCAGAAGTTCTTC. Encoded protein: CASSPRALREGQKFF.

The chain employs TRBV3-1 (or the pseudogene TRBV3-2) and TRBJ2-2, with a possible D match to TRBD1 (6 bases). Germline loops: CDR1 LGHDT, CDR2 YNNKEL (reference sequence). This CDR3 region has 16 residues. With 3 bases removed from V and 0 bases from J, the gap between germline ends came to 11 bases. CDR3 residues: CASSQGALPNTGELFF. The DNA of the CDR3 is TGTGCCAGCAGCCAGGGGGCTCTACCGAACACCGGGGAGCTGTTTTTT.

This chain joins TRBV9 and TRBJ1-5; TRBD1 agrees at 7 bases. Per germline, CDR1 SGDLS and CDR2 YYNGEE. CDR3 size: 14 residues. The V gene end was trimmed by 3 bases and the J gene end by 7 bases; junction bases not matched to a gene: 7. For the CDR3, the DNA is TGTGCCAGCAGCGCCCGACAGGGCGGGCAGCCCCAGCATTTT. Translation: CASSARQGGQPQHF.

The chain recombines TRBV7-9 with TRBJ2-2, with D perhaps matching TRBD1 (6 bases). The CDR3 extends over 16 amino acids. The V end lost 6 bases, the J end lost 5 bases, and 19 bases lay between the germline ends. Germline V gene sequence: CDR1 SEHNR, CDR2 FQNEAQ (reference sequence). CDR3 protein: CASRTSGDLGTGELFF. CDR3 nucleotides: TGTGCCAGCAGGACCTCAGGGGACCTGGGGACCGGGGAGCTGTTTTTT.

This clone was seen once. The chain couples TRBV27 to TRBJ2-7; TRBD2 is a possible D gene (5 bases). Germline V gene sequence: CDR1 MNHEY, CDR2 SMNVEV (reference sequence). The V end was cut by 3 bases, the J end by 0 bases, with 15 bases between. The length of the CDR3 is 16 residues. The CDR3: CASSFSASQYSYEQYF. DNA for the CDR3: TGTGCCAGCAGTTTTTCGGCTAGCCAGTACTCCTACGAGCAGTACTTC.

The CDR3 coding sequence is TGTGCCACCAGTGAGGGCACTAGCGGCCATACGCAGTATTTT. Translating gives CATSEGTSGHTQYF. The V and J genes are TRBV24-1 and TRBJ2-3, with TRBD2 matching over 8 bases. The CDR3 runs 14 residues. The junction had 6 bases not matched to a gene; V was cut back by 4 bases and J by 7 bases. Germline loops: CDR1 KGHDR, CDR2 SFDVKD.

This clone was counted once. The rearrangement links TRBV7-9 to TRBJ2-5, with TRBD2 identical over 8 bases. The CDR3 covers 13 residues. V trimming: 5 bases; J trimming: 7 bases; junction bases outside the gene matches: 6. Germline assignment: CDR1 SEHNR and CDR2 FQNEAQ (reference sequence). CDR3 in DNA: TGTGCCAGCAGCCCGGGACTAGAGGGGACCCAGTACTTC. It translates to CASSPGLEGTQYF.

The chain joins TRBV4-2 to TRBJ2-3, with D maybe TRBD2 (7 bases). This CDR3 is 16 amino acids long. Germline CDR1 is LGHNA and CDR2 is YNFKEQ. The V end was cut by 0 bases, the J end by 4 bases, with 14 bases between. This chain's CDR3 is CASSQDGTKGADTQYF. The CDR3, as DNA: TGTGCCAGCAGCCAAGATGGGACTAAGGGGGCAGATACGCAGTATTTT.

The chain carries TRBV19 and TRBJ1-4; D may be TRBD1 (5 bases). This CDR3 is 14 amino acids long. V was cut by 3 bases and J by 8 bases, with 13 bases left in between. Germline V gene data show CDR1 as LNHDA and CDR2 as SQIVND (reference sequence). The CDR3 protein is CASSIQASGEKLFF. CDR3 coding DNA: TGTGCCAGTAGTATTCAGGCTTCAGGGGAAAAACTGTTTTTT.

The chain is built from TRBV15 and TRBJ2-1; possibly TRBD2 for D (5 bases). CDR3 length equals 13 residues. With 1 base removed from V and 9 bases from J, the gap between germline ends came to 10 bases. Germline V CDR1 and CDR2: LNHNV, YYDKDF (reference sequence). CDR3 DNA: TGTGCCACCAGCAGAGGGGAGAACTTTGAGCAGTTCTTC. Residues: CATSRGENFEQFF.